The next 7 T cell receptor beta chains were all read from a single sample in a study of early T cells in non-severe SARS-CoV-2 infection. MiXCR, applied by TCRdb to the 5' RACE reads, yields one record per CDR3 protein. The sample holds more than 70,000 distinct CDR3 sequences, about 12% seen once. Sequencing used whole blood. The source of these receptors is an adult who was a healthcare worker with PCR-confirmed SARS-CoV-2 infection or an uninfected control (not recorded which).

This clonotype was detected a few times. The V call is TRBV5-1, the J call TRBJ2-3, with 11 bases matching TRBD2. The CDR3 is made up of 16 amino acids. V dropped 4 bases and J dropped 3; count of bases not matched to a gene: 7. Per germline, CDR1 SGHRS and CDR2 YFSETQ. The CDR3 loop reads CASSDLAGGWTDTQYF. CDR3 nucleotides: TGCGCCAGCAGCGACTTAGCGGGAGGGTGGACAGATACGCAGTATTTT.

The chain employs TRBV29-1 and TRBJ2-7; D is ambiguous. Germline CDR1 reads SQVTM; CDR2 reads ANQGSEA. This CDR3 spans 11 amino acids. Trimming took off 1 base at V and 2 bases at J, with 3 bases between the two ends. The CDR3 nucleotides read TGCAGCGTTGAAGCCGCCTACGAGCAGTACTTC. Encoded protein: CSVEAAYEQYF.

This clonotype was recorded a few times. The chain's CDR3 is CASSLGQDSTDTQYF. In nucleotides, the CDR3 is TGTGCCAGCAGCTTAGGCCAAGACAGCACAGATACGCAGTATTTT. The genes are TRBV11-2 and TRBJ2-3; D unresolved. Germline values: CDR1 SGHAT, CDR2 FQNNGV. Trimming took off 1 base at V and 0 bases at J, with 8 bases between the two ends. The CDR3 is 15 amino acids. Using reference TRBV11-2 and TRBJ2-3 for the parts outside the CDR3, the full variable domain is EAGVAQSPRYKIIEKRQSVAFWCNPISGHATLYWYQQILGQGPKLLIQFQNNGVVDDSQLPKDRFSAERLKGVDSTLKIQPAKLEDSAVYLCASSLGQDSTDTQYFGPGTRLTVL.

This clonotype appeared many times. The chain recombines TRBV2 with TRBJ2-1, with 7 bases matching TRBD1. This CDR3 is built from 13 residues. Germline trimming cut 4 bases from V and 4 bases from J; bases unmatched to any gene: 1. Germline V gene lookup returns CDR1 SNHLY and CDR2 FYNNEI. The CDR3, as DNA: TGTGCCAGCAGTGCGACAGGGTACAATGAGCAGTTCTTC. Its translation: CASSATGYNEQFF. Filled out from reference TRBV2 and TRBJ2-1, the complete variable domain reads EPEVTQTPSHQVTQMGQEVILRCVPISNHLYFYWYRQILGQKVEFLVSFYNNEISEKSEIFDDQFSVERPDGSNFTLKIRSTKLEDSAMYFCASSATGYNEQFFGPGTRLTVL.

This clonotype was seen repeatedly, ten times or more. The gene calls are TRBV19 and TRBJ2-7; D gene unclear. The V end was cut by 4 bases, the J end by 1 base, with 17 bases between. Looked up from germline, CDR1 is LNHDA and CDR2 is SQIVND (reference sequence). This CDR3 region has 16 residues. The CDR3 DNA reads as TGTGCCAGTAGTACCCTACCGACACAGCGTTCCTACGAGCAGTACTTC. Residues: CASSTLPTQRSYEQYF.

This clonotype was counted many times. This sequence joins TRBV6-1 and TRBJ2-7; no firm D call. The V end was cut by 1 base, the J end by 0 bases, with 7 bases between. The V gene's germline CDR1 is MNHNS and CDR2 SASEGT. CDR3 length: 14 residues. The CDR3 sequence: CASSEDHSSYEQYF. As DNA, the CDR3 is TGTGCCAGCAGTGAAGATCACAGCTCCTACGAGCAGTACTTC.

This chain joins TRBV6-2 or TRBV6-3 and TRBJ2-2, with 10 bases that match TRBD2. The ends lost 2 bases at V and 5 bases at J; junction bases unmatched: 8. CDR1 is MNHEY and CDR2 is SVGEGT in the germline V gene. This CDR3 is 17 amino acids long. DNA of the CDR3: TGTGCCAGCAGTTACCAGGGGCTAGCGGGAGAAACCGGGGAGCTGTTTTTT. It codes for CASSYQGLAGETGELFF.